These 30 T cell receptor beta chains were sequenced from one sample in a study of T cell changes during pregnancy in multiple sclerosis (dated by TCRdb to between 2017 and 2020). The library was prepared using the immunoSEQ multiplex PCR assay. TCRdb took this table from immuneACCESS and kept in-frame rearrangements with V and J called. Such tables lack part of the clones; where checked against another copy, unresolved V genes explain under half of the gap, and the rest is unexplained. The sample profile shows about 89,000 clones; around 94% of them were found once. Jointly, the top ten make up under 2% of the sample. The starting material was peripheral blood, obtained after pregnancy. These receptors came from a female donor in good health, enrolled as a control in a pregnancy study.

The chain combines TRBV11-2 with TRBJ2-5; 9 bases agree with TRBD2. This CDR3 region has 17 residues. With 0 bases clipped from V and 7 bases from J, the junction kept 12 bases outside the gene matches. Germline V gene sequence: CDR1 SGHAT, CDR2 FQNNGV. CDR3: CASSLDHAGGPAGTQYF. The CDR3 nucleotides are TGTGCCAGCAGCTTAGATCACGCGGGAGGGCCCGCAGGGACCCAGTACTTC.

J is TRBJ1-5 and V is TRBV5-1, with a tentative D call TRBD1 (5 bases). The CDR3 is 14 residues long. CDR1 is SGHRS and CDR2 is YFSETQ in the germline V gene. Trimming took 3 bases from V and 6 from J, leaving 13 bases between them. The chain's CDR3 is CASSSGQGSQPQHF. In nucleotides, the CDR3 is TGCGCCAGCAGCTCGGGCCAGGGCAGTCAGCCCCAGCATTTT.

This clone was recorded a few times. Other DNA sequences within the sample encode an identical CDR3. The rearrangement uses TRBV5-1 and TRBJ1-1; perhaps TRBD1 as D (6 bases). CDR3 size: 14 residues. Germline CDR1 and CDR2: SGHRS and YFSETQ. V lost 0 bases, J lost 3 bases, and 9 bases lay in between. CDR3 DNA: TGCGCCAGCAGCTTGGGGGGGGGCTACACTGAAGCTTTCTTT. It translates to CASSLGGGYTEAFF.

The chain couples TRBV6-5 to TRBJ2-1, with 13 bases fitting TRBD2. V lost 6 bases, J lost 6 bases, and 5 bases stayed unmatched. The CDR3 loop spans 15 amino acids. The V gene's germline CDR1 is MNHEY and CDR2 SVGAGI. Written as DNA, the CDR3 is TGTGCCAGCAGCCCCGGACTAGCGGGAGTCAATGAGCAGTTCTTC. Its protein product is CASSPGLAGVNEQFF.

The CDR3 nucleotides are TGTGCCAGCAGTTTTCTTATCTCCGGGACAGGGGAGGTGAACACTGAAGCTTTCTTT. It yields the protein CASSFLISGTGEVNTEAFF. This chain joins TRBV28 and TRBJ1-1; 10 bases map to TRBD1. V dropped 3 bases and J dropped 0; count of bases not matched to a gene: 13. The CDR3 is 19 amino acids. CDR1 is MDHEN, CDR2 SYDVKM, per germline.

The J gene is TRBJ2-2, the V gene TRBV13; D possibly corresponds to TRBD1 (6 bases). The CDR3 length is 17 residues. Germline V gene data show CDR1 as PRHDT and CDR2 as FYEKMQ (reference sequence). V was trimmed by 5 bases and J by 3 bases, leaving 19 bases between them. CDR3 protein: CASSARGGVEDTGELFF. In DNA, the CDR3 is TGTGCCAGCAGCGCCCGTGGGGGCGTCGAGGACACCGGGGAGCTGTTTTTT.

The chain links TRBV29-1 to TRBJ2-5; D is perhaps TRBD1 (6 bases). The V end lost 4 bases, the J end lost 2 bases, and 11 bases lay between the germline ends. The CDR3 extends over 13 amino acids. CDR1 and CDR2 from the germline V gene are SQVTM and ANQGSEA. CDR3 sequence reads: CSVGLTGQETQYF. The CDR3 nucleotides read TGCAGCGTTGGGCTGACAGGACAAGAGACCCAGTACTTC. Using reference TRBV29-1 and TRBJ2-5 for the parts outside the CDR3, the full variable domain is SAVISQKPSRDICQRGTSLTIQCQVDSQVTMMFWYRQQPGQSLTLIATANQGSEATYESGFVIDKFPISRPNLTFSTLTVSNMSPEDSSIYLCSVGLTGQETQYFGPGTRLLVL.

This clone has just one count. The chain is built from TRBV18 and TRBJ2-5, with 10 bases identical to TRBD2. This CDR3 is built from 19 residues. The ends lost 2 bases at V and 1 base at J; junction bases unmatched: 13. CDR1 is KGHSH and CDR2 is LQKENI in the germline V gene. CDR3: CASSPSPRASGSIQETQYF. In nucleotides, the CDR3 is TGTGCCAGCTCACCATCCCCGAGGGCTAGCGGGAGTATCCAAGAGACCCAGTACTTC.

Here the CDR3 DNA reads TGCGCCAGCAGCCAAGGACAGGGAGATACTGAAGCTTTCTTT. This codes for CASSQGQGDTEAFF. The genes are TRBV4-1 and TRBJ1-1; 7 nucleotides match TRBD1. V gave up 1 base and J gave up 5 bases; unmatched junction bases: 4. There are 14 residues in the CDR3. CDR1 MGHRA and CDR2 YSYEKL come from the germline V gene.

This rearrangement joins TRBV5-1 to TRBJ1-2; 7 nucleotides agree with TRBD1. The length of the CDR3 is 14 residues. CDR1 and CDR2 from the germline V gene are SGHRS and YFSETQ. The trim removed 0 bases at V and 8 bases at J, leaving 7 bases unmatched. CDR3 bases: TGCGCCAGCAGCTTGGAGGTACAGGGGACCGGCTACACCTTC. This sequence encodes CASSLEVQGTGYTF.

The CDR3 DNA reads as TGTGCCAGCAGCGGTTCAGGGGGCTCATCAGGAGCTTTCTTT. As protein: CASSGSGGSSGAFF. This rearrangement joins TRBV28 to TRBJ1-1; 8 bases are a match to TRBD1. J lost 10 bases, V lost 6 bases, and 13 bases had no gene match. The CDR3 has 14 residues. CDR1 is MDHEN, CDR2 SYDVKM, per germline. The whole variable domain, remainder taken from reference TRBV28 and TRBJ1-1, is DVKVTQSSRYLVKRTGEKVFLECVQDMDHENMFWYRQDPGLGLRLIYFSYDVKMKEKGDIPEGYSVSREKKERFSLILESASTNQTSMYLCASSGSGGSSGAFFGQGTRLTVV.

On this clone itself: Other DNA sequences of this sample code for an identical CDR3. The chain is built from TRBV6-4 and TRBJ2-1; 9 positions agree with TRBD2. CDR1 and CDR2 from the germline V gene are MRHNA and SNTAGT. V shed 0 bases, J shed 4 bases, and the junction held 1 base outside the gene matches. The CDR3 extends over 15 amino acids. The CDR3 DNA follows: TGTGCCAGCAGTGACTCTAGCGGGAGTTACAATGAGCAGTTCTTC. It is translated as CASSDSSGSYNEQFF.

J is TRBJ2-5 and V is TRBV2; TRBD2 agrees at 11 bases. J gave up 2 bases and V 6 bases, and 8 bases lay outside the gene matches. The CDR3 runs 16 residues. Germline V lookup: CDR1 SNHLY, CDR2 FYNNEI. The CDR3 coding sequence is TGTGCCAGCAGCGTGACTAGCGGGGCACCTCAAGAGACCCAGTACTTC. This sequence encodes CASSVTSGAPQETQYF.

This clone appeared a single time. The chain is built from TRBV9 and TRBJ2-1; the match to TRBD2 covers 7 bases. Germline CDR1 and CDR2: SGDLS and YYNGEE. Unmatched junction bases numbered 5, after V lost 0 bases and J lost 2 bases. The CDR3 loop spans 16 amino acids. For the CDR3, the DNA is TGTGCCAGCAGCGTAGATACTAGCGCTGCCTACAATGAGCAGTTCTTC. Translated: CASSVDTSAAYNEQFF.

This chain uses TRBV5-6 with TRBJ2-2; maybe TRBD1 (5 bases). CDR1 SGHDT and CDR2 YYEEEE come from the germline V gene. The CDR3 sequence is 16 residues long. With 2 bases removed from V and 3 bases from J, the gap between germline ends came to 14 bases. CDR3 coding DNA: TGTGCCAGCAGCTTACGCAGGGTTTACGACACCGGGGAGCTGTTTTTT. Protein sequence: CASSLRRVYDTGELFF. Drawing the rest from reference TRBV5-6 and TRBJ2-2, the complete variable domain is DAGVTQSPTHLIKTRGQQVTLRCSPKSGHDTVSWYQQALGQGPQFIFQYYEEEERQRGNFPDRFSGHQFPNYSSELNVNALLLGDSALYLCASSLRRVYDTGELFFGEGSRLTVL.

This clone was observed a handful of times. The rearrangement joins TRBV6-4 to TRBJ2-1, with 8 bases lining up with TRBD2. V shed 3 bases and J 1 base; nucleotides not matched to a gene: 2. This CDR3 contains 15 residues. The germline V gene encodes CDR1 MRHNA and CDR2 SNTAGT. CDR3 coding DNA: TGTGCCAGCAGTGAGGCTAGCGGGTCCTACAATGAGCAGTTCTTC. This translates into CASSEASGSYNEQFF.

The chain employs TRBV5-6 and TRBJ1-4; 9 nucleotides line up with TRBD1. The CDR3 spans 15 residues. V lost 3 bases and J lost 6; bases outside the gene matches: 6. Germline V CDR1 and CDR2: SGHDT, YYEEEE. The CDR3 here is CASSWGTGHDEKLFF. The CDR3 DNA follows: TGTGCCAGCAGCTGGGGGACAGGGCACGATGAAAAACTGTTTTTT. The complete variable domain, with remaining parts taken from reference TRBV5-6 and TRBJ1-4, reads DAGVTQSPTHLIKTRGQQVTLRCSPKSGHDTVSWYQQALGQGPQFIFQYYEEEERQRGNFPDRFSGHQFPNYSSELNVNALLLGDSALYLCASSWGTGHDEKLFFGSGTQLSVL.

The rearrangement uses TRBV28 and TRBJ1-4; 9 positions agree with TRBD1. The length of the CDR3 is 15 residues. V trimming: 4 bases; J trimming: 6 bases; junction bases outside the gene matches: 6. Germline CDR1 reads MDHEN; CDR2 reads SYDVKM. The CDR3 sequence is CASSSITGGYEKLFF. In DNA form, the CDR3 reads TGTGCCAGCAGTTCTATTACAGGGGGCTATGAAAAACTGTTTTTT.

The chain is built from TRBV23-1 and TRBJ1-1; possible D gene TRBD1, 5 bases. TRBV23-1 is reported as an ORF; its role is uncertain. This CDR3 region has 11 residues. V lost 3 bases and J lost 7, with 6 bases in between. CDR3 nucleotides: TGCGCCAGCAGTCAGGGGGGTGAAGCTTTCTTT. It yields the protein CASSQGGEAFF.

The chain links TRBV7-2 to TRBJ1-5; 8 positions agree with TRBD1. Germline V gene sequence: CDR1 SGHTA, CDR2 FQGNSA. The V gene end was trimmed by 7 bases and the J gene end by 3 bases; junction bases not matched to a gene: 11. The CDR3 consists of 16 residues. The CDR3 protein is CASTIGGDRPNQPQHF. In DNA, the CDR3 is TGTGCCAGCACCATAGGAGGGGACAGGCCCAATCAGCCCCAGCATTTT.

The CDR3 reads CASSEGGGPPYEQYF. Here the CDR3 DNA reads TGTGCCAGCAGTGAGGGGGGAGGGCCCCCCTACGAGCAGTACTTC. The chain links TRBV2 to TRBJ2-7; the match to TRBD2 covers 7 bases. Germline CDR1 and CDR2: SNHLY and FYNNEI. CDR3 length: 15 residues. V gave up 3 bases and J gave up 2 bases; unmatched junction bases: 7.

J is TRBJ2-7 and V is TRBV7-9; D might be TRBD1 (5 bases). The V gene lost 10 bases and the J gene lost 2 bases, with 15 bases spanning the gap. This CDR3 contains 13 residues. CDR1 is SEHNR, CDR2 FQNEAQ, per germline (reference sequence). This chain's CDR3 is CATQGVGTYEQYF. The CDR3 DNA sequence: TGTGCCACCCAAGGGGTTGGGACCTACGAGCAGTACTTC.

The V gene is TRBV9, the J gene TRBJ1-1; 7 bases agree with TRBD1. CDR1 SGDLS and CDR2 YYNGEE come from the germline V gene. This CDR3 has 14 residues. V shed 1 base and J 4 bases; nucleotides not matched to a gene: 4. As DNA, the CDR3 is TGTGCCAGCAGCGTAAACAGGGGTGGCACTGAAGCTTTCTTT. Translation: CASSVNRGGTEAFF. The entire variable domain, with the rest obtained from reference TRBV9 and TRBJ1-1, is as follows: DSGVTQTPKHLITATGQRVTLRCSPRSGDLSVYWYQQSLDQGLQFLIQYYNGEERAKGNILERFSAQQFPDLHSELNLSSLELGDSALYFCASSVNRGGTEAFFGQGTRLTVV.

This chain joins TRBV5-1 and TRBJ2-2; 7 bases line up with TRBD2. After removal of 4 bases from V and 0 bases from J, the junction contained 3 bases not matched to a gene. Germline lookup yields CDR1 SGHRS and CDR2 YFSETQ. This CDR3 is built from 15 residues. Written as DNA, the CDR3 is TGCGCCAGCAGCGGCCTAGCGGCGAACACCGGGGAGCTGTTTTTT. This gives the protein CASSGLAANTGELFF. Full variable domain (remainder filled in from reference TRBV5-1 and TRBJ2-2): KAGVTQTPRYLIKTRGQQVTLSCSPISGHRSVSWYQQTPGQGLQFLFEYFSETQRNKGNFPGRFSGRQFSNSRSEMNVSTLELGDSALYLCASSGLAANTGELFFGEGSRLTVL.

This clone was seen more than once but under ten times. The same CDR3 also results from other DNA sequences found in this sample. The chain recombines TRBV5-4 with TRBJ2-1, with D maybe TRBD1 (5 bases). The CDR3 is made up of 15 amino acids. Germline V gives CDR1 SGHNT, CDR2 YYREEE (reference sequence). Between the trimmed V and J ends, which lost 4 bases and 2 bases, there was a span of 13 bases. The DNA for the CDR3 is TGTGCCAGCAGCGCCGACAGAGGCACCTACAATGAGCAGTTCTTC. This sequence encodes CASSADRGTYNEQFF.

In its sample, this clone was seen once. J is TRBJ2-5 and V is TRBV1; no check of the table's D call, TRBD2, against the DNA was made. TRBV1 counts as a pseudogene. CDR3 length: 17 residues. The CDR3 region is CTSSQDGEEGGKETQYF. CDR3 nucleotides: TGCACCAGCAGCCAAGATGGGGAGGAGGGGGGGAAAGAGACCCAGTACTTC.

The CDR3 nucleotides read TGTGCCAGCAAAACCACGTCGACTTCTTCCTACGAGCAGTACTTC. As protein: CASKTTSTSSYEQYF. The chain links TRBV11-2 to TRBJ2-7, with D unclear. CDR1 is SGHAT, CDR2 FQNNGV, per germline. Between the trimmed V and J ends, which lost 7 bases and 1 base, there was a span of 17 bases. The CDR3 contains 15 residues.

The CDR3 nucleotides read TGTGCCATCAGTGAACACGTCTCCAGTGGGGCGGAGGAGACCCAGTACTTC. Translating it yields CAISEHVSSGAEETQYF. The chain recombines TRBV10-3 with TRBJ2-5; the D gene is possibly TRBD1 (5 bases). V gave up 3 bases and J gave up 5 bases, with 22 bases separating them. There are 17 residues in the CDR3. Germline V gene data show CDR1 as ENHRY and CDR2 as SYGVKD.

In DNA, the CDR3 is TGTGCCAGCAGTCTGGAAGAGGGCTACGAGCAGTACTTC. This sequence encodes CASSLEEGYEQYF. The chain employs TRBV28 and TRBJ2-7; TRBD2 might be the D (5 bases). Germline V gives CDR1 MDHEN, CDR2 SYDVKM. This CDR3 is built from 13 residues. V was shortened by 5 bases and J by 3 bases, with 11 bases between the two germline ends.

The rearrangement links TRBV2 to TRBJ1-2; D gene uncertain. This CDR3 spans 17 amino acids. V was pared by 3 bases and J by 4 bases, with 21 bases between. Per the germline V gene, CDR1 is SNHLY and CDR2 is FYNNEI. The CDR3 coding sequence is TGTGCCAGCAGTGATACGTTGGGTGCGGGGTCCTCCTATGGCTACACCTTC. Amino acids: CASSDTLGAGSSYGYTF.